This T cell receptor beta chain stems from a study of shared clonotypes between healthy human individuals. TCRdb's table, derived via immunoSEQ multiplex PCR, lists solely in-frame clones and lacks some. The sample records about 2 million clones, 95% being singletons. V lost 3 bases, J lost 3 bases, and 14 bases lay in between. This CDR3 is built from 15 residues. The germline CDR1 and CDR2 sequences are LNHDA and SQIVND (reference sequence). This TCR was sampled from a man younger than 30 in good health. This chain joins TRBV19 and TRBJ1-2, with D uncertain. Sequencing was done on a sample of naive CD4+ T cells sorted from blood. Subset denoted: CD45RA+ positively selected. The CDR3 DNA reads as TGTGCCAGTAGTATGGTAGGAGAGTATTACTATGGCTACACCTTC. Translating gives CASSMVGEYYYGYTF.